This T cell receptor (beta chain) was recovered during a study of CD8 T cells in ankylosing spondylitis. In regard to this clonotype: Antigen: not known.

V shed 4 bases and J 4 bases; nucleotides not matched to a gene: 5. The length of the CDR3 is 15 residues. Scientists made TCR beta libraries using quantitative 5'-RACE with molecular barcodes. Each CDR3 protein is one row after TCRdb ran MiXCR on the 5' RACE reads. This table has about 700,000 distinct CDR3 sequences, 15% to 20% appearing once. Whole-study findings and limits: Reports say disease-linked clones showed up significantly more in matched ankylosing spondylitis synovial fluid. Some motif variants had been reported before (in reactive arthritis synovial fluid and blood). The study identified a TCR beta motif of several highly homologous variants that appeared characteristic of ankylosing spondylitis blood.

Input material: blood, either unsorted or a sorted T cell fraction (not recorded which). This sequence was found in a male donor with ankylosing spondylitis. The chain employs TRBV12-3 or TRBV12-4 and TRBJ1-2; 11 nucleotides align to TRBD1. This chain's CDR3 is CASSWTGGEVYGYTF. CDR3 DNA sequence: TGTGCCAGCAGTTGGACAGGGGGCGAGGTCTATGGCTACACCTTC.